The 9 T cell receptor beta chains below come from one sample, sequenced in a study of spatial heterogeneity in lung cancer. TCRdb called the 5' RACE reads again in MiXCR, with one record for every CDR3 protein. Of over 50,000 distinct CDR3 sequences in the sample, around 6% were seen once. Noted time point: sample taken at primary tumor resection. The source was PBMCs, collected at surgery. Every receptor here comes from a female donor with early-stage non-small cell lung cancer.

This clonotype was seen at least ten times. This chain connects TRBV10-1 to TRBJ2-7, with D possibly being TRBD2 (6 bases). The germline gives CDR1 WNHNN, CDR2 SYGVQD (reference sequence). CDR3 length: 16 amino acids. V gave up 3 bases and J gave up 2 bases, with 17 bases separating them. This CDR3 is CASSDPGTAATYEQYF. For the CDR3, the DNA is TGCGCCAGCAGTGACCCCGGGACTGCGGCCACCTACGAGCAGTACTTC.

The CDR3 bases are TGCGCCAGCAGCTCTTCCGGGACAGGGTCCCTCCCCCTCCACTTT. Translating it yields CASSSSGTGSLPLHF. This rearrangement joins TRBV5-1 to TRBJ1-6; TRBD1 aligns across 9 bases. Germline loops: CDR1 SGHRS, CDR2 YFSETQ. The J segment lost 13 bases and the V segment lost 3 bases, leaving 11 bases of the junction unmatched. The CDR3 length is 15 residues.

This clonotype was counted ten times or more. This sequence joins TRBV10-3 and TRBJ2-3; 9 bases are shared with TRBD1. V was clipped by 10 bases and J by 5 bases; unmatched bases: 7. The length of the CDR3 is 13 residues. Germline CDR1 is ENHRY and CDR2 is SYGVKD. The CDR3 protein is CATQQGARDTQYF. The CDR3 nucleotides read TGTGCCACTCAACAGGGGGCTAGAGATACGCAGTATTTT.

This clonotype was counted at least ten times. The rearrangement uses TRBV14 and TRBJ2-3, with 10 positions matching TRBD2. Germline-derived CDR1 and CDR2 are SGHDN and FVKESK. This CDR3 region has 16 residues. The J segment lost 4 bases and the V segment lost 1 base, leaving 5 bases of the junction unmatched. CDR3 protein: CASSQAASGGSDTQYF. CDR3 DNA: TGTGCCAGCAGCCAAGCGGCTAGCGGGGGCTCAGATACGCAGTATTTT. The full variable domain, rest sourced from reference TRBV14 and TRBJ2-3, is EAGVTQFPSHSVIEKGQTVTLRCDPISGHDNLYWYRRVMGKEIKFLLHFVKESKQDESGMPNNRFLAERTGGTYSTLKVQPAELEDSGVYFCASSQAASGGSDTQYFGPGTRLTVL.

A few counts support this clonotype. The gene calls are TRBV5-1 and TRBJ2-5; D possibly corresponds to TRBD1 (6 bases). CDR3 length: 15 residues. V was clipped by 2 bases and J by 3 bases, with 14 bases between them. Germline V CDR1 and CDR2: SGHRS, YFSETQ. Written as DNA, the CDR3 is TGCGCCAGCAGCTTACCGGGACAACTTGAAGAGACCCAGTACTTC. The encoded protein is CASSLPGQLEETQYF.

DNA of the CDR3: TGTGCCAGCAGTGACCCGGGAAGGGCGACCCAGTACTTC. It specifies CASSDPGRATQYF. The rearrangement uses TRBV2 and TRBJ2-5; D perhaps matches TRBD2 (5 bases). Trimming stripped 3 bases from V and 7 bases from J, with 12 bases between. The CDR3 loop spans 13 amino acids. Germline V gene sequence: CDR1 SNHLY, CDR2 FYNNEI.

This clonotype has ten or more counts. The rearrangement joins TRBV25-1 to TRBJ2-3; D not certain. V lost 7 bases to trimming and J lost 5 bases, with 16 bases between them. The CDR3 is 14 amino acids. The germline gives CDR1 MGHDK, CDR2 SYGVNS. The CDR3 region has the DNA TGTGCCAGCATGGCGCGGACGGCGGTAGATACGCAGTATTTT. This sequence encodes CASMARTAVDTQYF.

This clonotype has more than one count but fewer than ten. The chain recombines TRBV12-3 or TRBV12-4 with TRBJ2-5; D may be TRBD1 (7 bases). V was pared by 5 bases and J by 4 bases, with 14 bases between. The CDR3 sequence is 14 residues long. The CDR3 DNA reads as TGTGCCAGCAGTCCCCAGGGGGGTGTAGAGACCCAGTACTTC. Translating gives CASSPQGGVETQYF.

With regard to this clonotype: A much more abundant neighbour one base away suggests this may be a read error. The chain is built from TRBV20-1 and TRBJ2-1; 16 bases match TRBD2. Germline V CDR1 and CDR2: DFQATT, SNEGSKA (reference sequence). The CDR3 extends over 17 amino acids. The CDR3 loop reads CSADPGTSGRDYNERFF. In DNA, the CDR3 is TGCAGTGCAGACCCCGGGACTAGCGGGAGGGACTACAATGAGCGGTTCTTC.